This T cell receptor (beta chain) was sequenced during a study of shared clonotypes between healthy human individuals. The overall study: Ranging from 18 to 49 in age, donors were a couple of women and a few men. Whole-study results and caveats: Memory subsets generally showed lower estimated richness than naive subsets. Relative to clonotypes present in all four donors, those not shared had lower generation probabilities.

Points on this clone: Antigen: not known.

Per the study methods: ImmunoSEQ only sent back junction sequences with no quality scores, so filtering was done differently. Here immunoSEQ multiplex PCR was the method, and the copy in TCRdb shows in-frame clones only, minus some. V and J calls and clone size are copied from that table; D and trimming were computed from the DNA. This sample has fewer than 1.4 million clones, with about four fifths found just once. The junction had 7 bases not matched to a gene; V was cut back by 5 bases and J by 8 bases. Germline V gene data show CDR1 as LNHDA and CDR2 as SQIVND (reference sequence). This CDR3 comprises 13 residues.

The chain is built from TRBV19 and TRBJ1-2; 8 bases are shared with TRBD1. The TCR comes from a man between 18 and 35 years old in good health. Some clones in this sample may be carry-over from other donors' samples. The sample was memory CD4+ T cells from PBMCs. The subset here: CD45RA-negative fraction. The CDR3 region is CASSAGTGYGYTF. In DNA form, the CDR3 reads TGTGCCAGTAGTGCCGGGACAGGCTACGGCTACACCTTC. Full variable domain (outside the CDR3, taken from reference TRBV19 and TRBJ1-2): DGGITQSPKYLFRKEGQNVTLSCEQNLNHDAMYWYRQDPGQGLRLIYYSQIVNDFQKGDIAEGYSVSREKKESFPLTVTSAQKNPTAFYLCASSAGTGYGYTFGSGTRLTVV.